Sequencing of this T cell receptor (beta chain) was carried out in a study of cytomegalovirus exposure and HLA in healthy donors. Study details: Earlier results showed almost 120 million unique TCR beta sequences derived from approximately 170 million T cells. Broader study findings: Per a later analysis, HLA-associated TCR beta chains showed more clonal expansion than other, equally common TCR beta chains.

The PCR contained 60 Vbeta and 13 Jbeta primers. Generated by immunoSEQ multiplex PCR, the TCRdb table keeps only in-frame clones and is missing some. The data show about 80,000 clones, 67% seen once. Of note for this clone: Its antigen is unidentified.

Germline CDR1 and CDR2: MGHRA and YSYEKL. The CDR3 has 13 amino acids. V was pared by 4 bases and J by 6 bases, with 12 bases between. The genes are TRBV4-1 and TRBJ1-2, with unresolved D. This sequence originates from a woman in her fifties or sixties in good health and CMV-seropositive. Sequencing was performed on PBMCs. In DNA form, the CDR3 reads TGCGCCAGCAGCCCCTTGAGTAAGAATGGCTACACCTTC. Translating it yields CASSPLSKNGYTF.